These 15 T cell receptor beta chains were sequenced from one sample in a study of blood T cell repertoires in COVID-19. Here immunoSEQ multiplex PCR was the method, and the copy in TCRdb shows in-frame clones only, minus some. Seen here are around 180,000 clones, 70% to 90% observed once, and the top ten hold 2.1%. The material sequenced was peripheral blood. The receptors here all came from a man aged 65-85 years with active or convalescent COVID-19.

The V call is TRBV5-6, the J call TRBJ1-2, with 9 bases matching TRBD1. This CDR3 is 14 amino acids long. The germline CDR1 and CDR2 sequences are SGHDT and YYEEEE. The V gene end was trimmed by 5 bases and the J gene end by 1 base; junction bases not matched to a gene: 3. CDR3 coding DNA: TGTGCCAGCAGGATGACAGGGGGTAACTATGGCTACACCTTC. Protein sequence: CASRMTGGNYGYTF. The full variable domain, its missing parts supplied by reference TRBV5-6 and TRBJ1-2, is DAGVTQSPTHLIKTRGQQVTLRCSPKSGHDTVSWYQQALGQGPQFIFQYYEEEERQRGNFPDRFSGHQFPNYSSELNVNALLLGDSALYLCASRMTGGNYGYTFGSGTRLTVV.

The V and J genes are TRBV19 and TRBJ2-5; the match to TRBD2 covers 11 bases. Germline V gene sequence: CDR1 LNHDA, CDR2 SQIVND (reference sequence). The trim removed 1 base at V and 2 bases at J, leaving 0 bases unmatched. The CDR3 spans 15 residues. CDR3 in amino acids: CASSIGLAGQETQYF. The CDR3 nucleotides read TGTGCCAGTAGTATAGGACTAGCGGGGCAAGAGACCCAGTACTTC.

The genes are TRBV4-1 and TRBJ1-6, with D uncertain. This CDR3 is 15 amino acids long. V dropped 1 base and J dropped 5 bases, with 9 bases sitting between them. The germline CDR1 and CDR2 sequences are MGHRA and YSYEKL. CDR3: CASSQVDRDNSPLHF. CDR3 in DNA: TGCGCCAGCAGCCAAGTGGATCGGGATAATTCACCCCTCCACTTT.

The gene calls are TRBV10-3 and TRBJ1-1, with a tentative D call TRBD1 (5 bases). Trimming took off 3 bases at V and 6 bases at J, with 8 bases between the two ends. Germline V gene sequence: CDR1 ENHRY, CDR2 SYGVKD. The CDR3 spans 12 residues. As DNA, the CDR3 is TGTGCCATCAGTGAAGGGGTGGCTGAAGCTTTCTTT. Translation: CAISEGVAEAFF.

The V gene is TRBV15, the J gene TRBJ2-7; 8 positions match TRBD2. The CDR3 length is 17 residues. Losses at the gene ends were 4 bases for V and 0 bases for J; bases not matched to a gene: 11. Germline V CDR1 and CDR2: LNHNV, YYDKDF (reference sequence). The CDR3 protein is CATSKTASGSFSYEQYF. The CDR3 region has the DNA TGTGCCACCAGCAAGACCGCTAGCGGGTCCTTCTCCTACGAGCAGTACTTC.

This chain connects TRBV14 to TRBJ2-5, with D possibly matching TRBD1 (6 bases). Per germline, CDR1 SGHDN and CDR2 FVKESK. The V end lost 4 bases, the J end lost 1 base, and 10 bases lay between the germline ends. CDR3 length: 14 residues. In DNA, the CDR3 is TGTGCCAGCAGCCGCGGACAGAGCCAAGAGACCCAGTACTTC. It specifies CASSRGQSQETQYF.

The CDR3 protein is CASSPYRGAAGELFF. Written as DNA, the CDR3 is TGTGCCAGCAGTCCATACAGGGGAGCAGCCGGGGAGCTGTTTTTT. The chain uses TRBV27 and TRBJ2-2; 7 bases line up with TRBD1. The CDR3 has 15 amino acids. Trimming at V came to 5 bases and at J to 6 bases, leaving 9 bases not matched to a gene. Per germline, CDR1 MNHEY and CDR2 SMNVEV (reference sequence).

This clone was seen more than once but under ten times. V gene TRBV5-4 combines with J gene TRBJ2-1; D is perhaps TRBD2 (6 bases). V shed 6 bases and J shed 4 bases, with 17 bases lying between them. Germline values: CDR1 SGHNT, CDR2 YYREEE (reference sequence). CDR3 length: 15 residues. The CDR3 region is CASTPTSPVYNEQFF. The CDR3 DNA follows: TGTGCCAGCACCCCGACTAGTCCGGTTTACAATGAGCAGTTCTTC.

This clone came up once. The chain has TRBV10-3 and TRBJ2-7; a possible D gene is TRBD2 (5 bases). Trimming pared 3 bases from V and 6 bases from J, leaving 12 bases between. The V gene's germline CDR1 is ENHRY and CDR2 SYGVKD. The CDR3 spans 13 residues. The CDR3 DNA is TGTGCCATCAGTGAAGGTGAGGGTGTCGAGCAGTACTTC. Translated, it gives CAISEGEGVEQYF.

The chain links TRBV2 to TRBJ1-5; maybe TRBD1 (5 bases). V was pared by 0 bases and J by 9 bases, with 24 bases between. This CDR3 spans 18 amino acids. In germline, CDR1 is SNHLY, CDR2 FYNNEI. In DNA, the CDR3 is TGTGCCAGCAGTGAAGCAGTAGGGGCAGGTTGGCCTTTGAGGCCCCAGCATTTT. Translating gives CASSEAVGAGWPLRPQHF. Full variable domain (remainder filled in from reference TRBV2 and TRBJ1-5): EPEVTQTPSHQVTQMGQEVILRCVPISNHLYFYWYRQILGQKVEFLVSFYNNEISEKSEIFDDQFSVERPDGSNFTLKIRSTKLEDSAMYFCASSEAVGAGWPLRPQHFGDGTRLSIL.

As regards this clone: As the CDR3 is not closed by the conserved phenylalanine or tryptophan, this likely results from a read error. It is unclear where the CDR3 begins or ends on the DNA, so no DNA is shown, and the CDR3 is as TCRdb lists it. V gene TRBV5-1 combines with J gene TRBJ1-2; the table's D call TRBD1 went unverified against the DNA. CDR1 is SGHRS and CDR2 is YFSETQ in the germline V gene. The CDR3 totals 13 residues, both ends included. The CDR3 is CASSPRDRAGEGI.

The rearrangement uses TRBV5-1 and TRBJ1-5, with 7 bases that match TRBD1. The germline CDR1 and CDR2 sequences are SGHRS and YFSETQ. The CDR3 runs to 14 residues. Losses at the gene ends were 4 bases for V and 6 bases for J; bases not matched to a gene: 7. CDR3: CASSGGQWGQPQHF. DNA of the CDR3: TGCGCCAGCAGCGGGGGACAGTGGGGTCAGCCCCAGCATTTT.

J is TRBJ1-6 and V is TRBV7-8; TRBD1 is a possible D gene (5 bases). The CDR3 covers 15 residues. V lost 5 bases to trimming and J lost 6 bases, with 14 bases between them. CDR1 SGHVS and CDR2 FQNEAQ come from the germline V gene. The CDR3 sequence: CASSPRQQSNSPLHF. The CDR3 DNA is TGTGCCAGCAGCCCCCGACAGCAATCTAATTCACCCCTCCACTTT.

The rearrangement links TRBV15 to TRBJ2-7; 9 bases are a match to TRBD1. The ends lost 9 bases at V and 6 bases at J; junction bases unmatched: 9. CDR1 is LNHNV and CDR2 is YYDKDF in the germline V gene (reference sequence). This CDR3 spans 13 amino acids. CDR3 protein: CATGSDRGIEQYF. The DNA of the CDR3 is TGTGCCACGGGAAGCGACAGGGGGATCGAGCAGTACTTC. The variable domain in full, completed from reference TRBV15 and TRBJ2-7, reads DAMVIQNPRYQVTQFGKPVTLSCSQTLNHNVMYWYQQKSSQAPKLLFHYYDKDFNNEADTPDNFQSRRPNTSFCFLDIRSPGLGDTAMYLCATGSDRGIEQYFGPGTRLTVT.

V is TRBV18 and J is TRBJ1-5; D not certain. The V and J ends lost 3 bases and 0 bases respectively, with 12 bases between them. The length of the CDR3 is 16 residues. Germline assignment: CDR1 KGHSH and CDR2 LQKENI. Here the CDR3 reads CASSPPGENSNQPQHF. The CDR3 coding sequence is TGTGCCAGCTCACCCCCCGGGGAAAATAGCAATCAGCCCCAGCATTTT.